The rows below give T cell receptor beta chains drawn from one sample of a study of T-cell reconstitution after alpha-beta-depleted transplantation in children. A single record per CDR3 protein comes from TCRdb applying MiXCR to the PCR reads. The repertoire includes about 400,000 distinct CDR3 sequences, roughly 22% of them detected once, and 3.8% sits in the top ten. The sample consisted of PBMCs from the stem cell graft donor, taken from the stem cell graft. The receptors derive from a human donor who donated a stem cell graft to a child with acute myeloid leukemia. CDR3s include the opening cysteine and the closing phenylalanine or tryptophan. A D gene is named only where the DNA matches it firmly. Expanded clones get a size class; other rows say once, few or many, or leave the size out.

j_call,d_call,clone_size,v_call,cdr3_nt,cdr3_aa
TRBJ1-1,.,.,TRBV28,TGTGCCAGCCGCCCGGGGTCTCCTAGCACTGAAGCTTTCTTT,CASRPGSPSTEAFF
TRBJ2-1,.,few,TRBV29-1,TGCAGCGTTGTCGCCGAGGACAATGAGCAGTTCTTC,CSVVAEDNEQFF
TRBJ1-1,.,few,TRBV12-3/TRBV12-4,TGTGCCAGCAGCCGAGTGAAGGGACACACTGAAGCTTTCTTT,CASSRVKGHTEAFF
TRBJ2-7,TRBD2,.,TRBV28,TGTGCCAGCAGTACCGGGGGGGGCGAGCAGTACTTC,CASSTGGGEQYF
TRBJ2-7,TRBD1,few,TRBV7-9,TGTGCCAGCAGCTTATCCCTGGACAGGGGAGGAGCGCAGTACTTC,CASSLSLDRGGAQYF
TRBJ2-1,TRBD1,few,TRBV7-9,TGTGCCAGCAGCCCACCATACAGGGGGCAGGGGAATGAGCAGTTCTTC,CASSPPYRGQGNEQFF
TRBJ2-1,.,many,TRBV11-2,TGTGCCAGCAGTTTGGTGGGAGGCTACAATGAGCAGTTCTTC,CASSLVGGYNEQFF
TRBJ2-1,.,few,TRBV7-2,TGTGCCAGCGAAGAAGGTTTTTTTGATGAGCAGTTCTTC,CASEEGFFDEQFF
TRBJ1-5,TRBD1,.,TRBV18,TGTGCCAGCTCATCAGAACAGGGGGCCCAGCCCCAGCATTTT,CASSSEQGAQPQHF
TRBJ2-3,TRBD2,many,TRBV20-1,TGCAGTGCCACGGGACTAGCGAGGACAGATACGCAGTATTTT,CSATGLARTDTQYF
TRBJ2-1,.,.,TRBV29-1,TGCAGCGTTGCTGCTCTCTACAATGAGCAGTTCTTC,CSVAALYNEQFF
TRBJ2-2,.,.,TRBV12-3/TRBV12-4,TGTGCCAGCAGGGGAGGGGGCGAGTACACCGGGGAGCTGTTTTTT,CASRGGGEYTGELFF
TRBJ2-2,.,few,TRBV4-2,TGTGCCAGCAGCCAAGCTCAAACATCATTTAGTTCGCCCGGGGAGCTGTTTTTT,CASSQAQTSFSSPGELFF
TRBJ2-5,TRBD1,once,TRBV28,TGTGCCAGCACCCCCACGGACAGGGGGGGCGAGACCCAGTACTTC,CASTPTDRGGETQYF
TRBJ2-1,TRBD2,few,TRBV12-3/TRBV12-4,TGTGCCAGCAGTCCCAGGACTAGCGGGAGGCTCGGGAATGAGCAGTTCTTC,CASSPRTSGRLGNEQFF
TRBJ2-1,.,.,TRBV7-2,TGTGCCAGCAGCTTAGAGGTCACGGTTGAGCAGTTCTTC,CASSLEVTVEQFF
TRBJ2-5,.,.,TRBV4-2,TGTGCCAGCAGCCAAGATCTCCTCCAAGAGACCCAGTACTTC,CASSQDLLQETQYF
TRBJ2-1,TRBD2,.,TRBV7-6,TGTGCCAGCAGCCGTTTGCTAGCGGGAGGTTACAATGAGCAGTTCTTC,CASSRLLAGGYNEQFF
TRBJ2-7,.,few,TRBV7-2,TGTGCCAGCAGCCGTGGACAGGGAGGGGGATACGAGCAGTACTTC,CASSRGQGGGYEQYF
TRBJ2-5,TRBD2,.,TRBV4-1,TGCGCCAGCAGCCTCCGGCTAGCGGGAGGGCTCAACGAAGAGACCCAGTACTTC,CASSLRLAGGLNEETQYF
TRBJ2-3,.,many,TRBV7-3,TGTGCCAGCAGCTTATATGGGGTACGGGATACGCAGTATTTT,CASSLYGVRDTQYF
TRBJ2-7,.,many,TRBV29-1,TGCAGCGTTACCATGGGTGGATCTGGAACCTACGAGCAGTACTTC,CSVTMGGSGTYEQYF
TRBJ2-5,.,many,TRBV12-3/TRBV12-4,TGTGCCAGCAGTTTAAGCCGGGACTTTCCAGTGTTACAGTACTTC,CASSLSRDFPVLQYF
TRBJ2-2,.,many,TRBV20-1,TGCAGTGCTAAAGGGGGTGCGGACACCGGGGAGCTGTTTTTT,CSAKGGADTGELFF
TRBJ2-7,TRBD2,few,TRBV3-1,TGTGCCAGCAGCCAGGACACTAGCGGGAGTTCAGAGCAGTACTTC,CASSQDTSGSSEQYF
TRBJ2-1,TRBD2,few,TRBV4-2,TGTGCCAGCAGCCAAGATCAGGAAACTAGCGGGAGGATTTACAATGAGCAGTTCTTC,CASSQDQETSGRIYNEQFF
TRBJ2-7,.,few,TRBV7-6,TGTGCCAGCAGCTTAGCTGAGGGGGGAACCTACGAGCAGTACTTC,CASSLAEGGTYEQYF
TRBJ2-2,.,few,TRBV9,TGTGCCAGCAGCTCTGGGGCCGGGGAGCTGTTTTTT,CASSSGAGELFF
TRBJ2-7,.,.,TRBV5-1,TGCGCCAGCAGCTTGGACCCCGGGACCCAACTAGGGCAGTACTTC,CASSLDPGTQLGQYF
TRBJ2-7,.,.,TRBV4-1,TGCGCCAGCAGCCAAGCAGGGGAGCGGTACGAGCAGTACTTC,CASSQAGERYEQYF
TRBJ2-7,.,few,TRBV20-1,TGCAGTGCTAGAGGATTGGTGGGGTTCGCCTACGAGCAGTACTTC,CSARGLVGFAYEQYF
TRBJ1-3,.,few,TRBV5-1,TGCGCCAGCAGCTTGGAGGGTGGTGGAAACACCATATATTTT,CASSLEGGGNTIYF
TRBJ2-5,.,many,TRBV20-1,TGCAGTGCTCGTCGACTCCAAGAGACCCAGTACTTC,CSARRLQETQYF
TRBJ2-2,.,once,TRBV7-3,TGTGCCAGCAGCTTACTTGGGACACGTAACGGGGAGCTGTTTTTT,CASSLLGTRNGELFF
TRBJ2-7,.,few,TRBV6-1,TGTGCCAGCAGTCCTTACCAGCAAGGTTTCCACGAGCAGTACTTC,CASSPYQQGFHEQYF
TRBJ2-1,TRBD2,.,TRBV28,TGTGCCAGCAGTTATGGGGGGGCGGGAGGCTCCTACAATGAGCAGTTCTTC,CASSYGGAGGSYNEQFF
TRBJ1-1,.,few,TRBV29-1,TGCAGCGTTCCCCGCCCGGGCCTCATGAACACTGAAGCTTTCTTT,CSVPRPGLMNTEAFF
TRBJ2-1,.,few,TRBV3-1,TGTGCCAGCACCTTCGGACGAGGCTCCTACAATGAGCAGTTCTTC,CASTFGRGSYNEQFF
TRBJ1-5,.,.,TRBV12-3/TRBV12-4,TGTGCCAGCAGTATAACCGGGGCGCAGCCCCAGCATTTT,CASSITGAQPQHF
TRBJ2-1,TRBD2,few,TRBV12-3/TRBV12-4,TGTGCCAGCACCAAACCGGCAGAGCGGGAGCACCTGTTCTTC,CASTKPAEREHLFF
TRBJ2-2,.,.,TRBV28,TGTGCCAGCAGCAAACTAGTCTCCTACACCGGGGAGCTGTTTTTT,CASSKLVSYTGELFF
TRBJ2-1,TRBD2,few,TRBV5-6,TGTGCCAGCAGCTACCGACTAGCGGACCTCTACAATGAGCAGTTCTTC,CASSYRLADLYNEQFF